The table lists the clone carrying this T cell receptor (beta chain) with a few counts. What it recognizes is unknown. The sample comes from a study of regulatory T cells in long-lasting Graves disease. Study-wide findings and caveats: TRBV28, TRBJ1-2 and TRBJ2-5 were segments that persistent disease favored.

Investigators prepared the TCR beta libraries by applying iRepertoire HTBI primers and Arm-PCR of CDR3 regions. MiXCR was run by TCRdb on the multiplex PCR reads, yielding one entry per CDR3 protein. The sample contains fewer than 400,000 distinct CDR3 sequences, around 20% of which appear only once. V shed 3 bases and J 5 bases; nucleotides not matched to a gene: 3. The CDR3 runs to 13 residues. Per germline, CDR1 SGDLS and CDR2 YYNGEE. Indicated time point: persistent/refractory GD, antithyroid drugs over 5 years with positive TRAb. RNA extracted from PBMCs served as the sequencing template. The patients included were those that came from an endocrinology department in Xi'an, China.

Specimen: peripheral blood mononuclear cells (PBMCs), collected when the disease was refractory, from a patient treated with antithyroid drugs. The TCR was taken from a female donor with Graves disease. J is TRBJ2-5 and V is TRBV9; 8 nucleotides match TRBD1. This CDR3 is CASSATGAETQYF. The CDR3 nucleotides are TGTGCCAGCAGCGCGACAGGGGCGGAGACCCAGTACTTC. Together with reference TRBV9 and TRBJ2-5, the CDR3 gives the full variable domain: DSGVTQTPKHLITATGQRVTLRCSPRSGDLSVYWYQQSLDQGLQFLIQYYNGEERAKGNILERFSAQQFPDLHSELNLSSLELGDSALYFCASSATGAETQYFGPGTRLLVL.